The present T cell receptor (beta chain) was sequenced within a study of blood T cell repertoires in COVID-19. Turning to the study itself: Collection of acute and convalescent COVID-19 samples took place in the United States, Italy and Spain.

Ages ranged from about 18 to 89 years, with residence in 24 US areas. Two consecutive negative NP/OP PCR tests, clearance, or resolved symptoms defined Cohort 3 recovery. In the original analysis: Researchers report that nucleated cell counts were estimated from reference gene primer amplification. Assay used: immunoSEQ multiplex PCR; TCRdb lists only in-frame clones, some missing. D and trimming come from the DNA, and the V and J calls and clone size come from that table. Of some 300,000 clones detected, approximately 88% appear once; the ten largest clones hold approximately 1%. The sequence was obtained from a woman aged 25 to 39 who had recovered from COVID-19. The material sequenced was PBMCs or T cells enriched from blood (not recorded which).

The DNA of the CDR3 is TGTGCCAGCAGTTTGCGGCCCTACGAGCAGTACTTC. Protein sequence: CASSLRPYEQYF. J is TRBJ2-7 and V is TRBV27; the D is unclear. Trimming removed 3 bases from V and 2 bases from J, with 5 bases in between. CDR3 length: 12 amino acids. CDR1 MNHEY and CDR2 SMNVEV come from the germline V gene (reference sequence).